This TCR beta chain was identified during a study of T cell changes during pregnancy in multiple sclerosis. CDR1 is MGHRA, CDR2 YSYEKL, per germline. The CDR3 has 16 residues. Data came from immunoSEQ multiplex PCR; TCRdb stores just in-frame clones and leaves some out. Of under 45,000 clones detected, approximately 91% appear once; the ten largest clones hold about 7%. Specimen: CD8+ T cells from peripheral blood mononuclear cells, collected in the third trimester of pregnancy. The chain joins TRBV4-1 to TRBJ2-5, with TRBD2 matching over 10 bases. TRBJ2-7 explains the end of the DNA better; the J call may be wrong. This clonotype was sampled from a female donor with multiple sclerosis, enrolled in a pregnancy study. The CDR3 nucleotides are TGCGCCAGCAGCCAAGTATCTAGCGGGAGCAATTACGAGCAGTACTTC. Translated, it gives CASSQVSSGSNYEQYF.